Presented here are 2 T cell receptor beta chains from one specimen sequenced in a study of blood T cell repertoires in COVID-19. Data came from immunoSEQ multiplex PCR; TCRdb stores just in-frame clones and leaves some out. Altogether tens of thousands of clones are present, about nine tenths being singletons, with the ten largest covering roughly 3.2%. The sequenced sample was peripheral blood. The receptors were gathered from a man between 45 and 60 years old with active COVID-19.

This clone has a single count. V is TRBV9 and J is TRBJ2-1, with D tentatively TRBD2 (5 bases). Germline CDR1 SGDLS, CDR2 YYNGEE. Trimming pared 0 bases from V and 5 bases from J, leaving 15 bases between. The CDR3 extends over 16 amino acids. The CDR3 is CASSVDPGIRDNEQFF. The CDR3 DNA follows: TGTGCCAGCAGCGTAGACCCCGGGATAAGGGACAATGAGCAGTTCTTC.

The rearrangement links TRBV7-9 to TRBJ1-1; D ambiguous. Deletions cut 5 bases from V and 1 base from J, with 8 bases between. The CDR3 totals 13 residues. Per the germline V gene, CDR1 is SEHNR and CDR2 is FQNEAQ (reference sequence). CDR3 coding DNA: TGTGCCAGCAGCCCCCCCGGGAACACTGAAGCTTTCTTT. The encoded protein is CASSPPGNTEAFF.